The clone carrying this T cell receptor beta chain appeared many times. These data belong to a study of Graves' ophthalmopathy and Graves' hyperthyroidism. RNA transcripts were the source from which TCR beta CDR3 regions were amplified. Investigators did first-round RT-PCR with HTBI primers, then second-round multiplex PCR. TCRdb analysed the multiplex PCR reads with MiXCR anew, one entry per CDR3 protein. The sample has about 620,000 distinct CDR3 sequences, 22% seen once; the top ten hold roughly 6.9%. CDR1 and CDR2 from the germline V gene are MRHNA and SNTAGT. Trimming left V 3 bases short and J 0 bases short, with 8 bases between. The CDR3 length is 14 residues.

This chain links TRBV6-4 with TRBJ1-1; no definite D call. This clonotype originated in a woman aged 18 to 35 with stable Graves' hyperthyroidism. Some clones in this sample may be carry-over from other donors' samples. Sequenced sample: peripheral blood. CDR3 amino acids: CASSETDMNTEAFF. DNA for the CDR3: TGTGCCAGCAGTGAGACTGACATGAACACTGAAGCTTTCTTT.